Below are 30 T cell receptor beta chains sequenced from a single sample in a study of blood T cell repertoires in COVID-19. This table comes from immunoSEQ multiplex PCR, and its TCRdb copy is limited to in-frame clones, with some not included. The sample holds roughly 80,000 clones; around 80% are singletons and the top ten take about 5.6%. Sequencing input: peripheral blood. Receptors were obtained from a man aged 55-75 years with active or convalescent COVID-19.

V and J are TRBV5-5 and TRBJ1-6, with 7 bases that match TRBD1. Looked up from germline, CDR1 is SGHKS and CDR2 is YYEKEE (reference sequence). The CDR3 length is 15 residues. The V segment lost 1 base and the J segment 8 bases; nucleotides outside the gene matches: 6. CDR3 region: CASSLLTQGDSPLHF. CDR3 nucleotide sequence: TGTGCCAGCAGCTTGTTAACCCAGGGGGATTCACCCCTCCACTTT.

The V call is TRBV6-6, the J call TRBJ1-1; TRBD1 matches at 11 bases. This CDR3 has 16 amino acids. With V trimmed by 5 bases and J by 6 bases, 11 bases remained unmatched. Germline CDR1 and CDR2: MNHNY and SVGAGI (reference sequence). In DNA, the CDR3 is TGTGCCAGCAGTGCCGGACAGGGGGCGTCGAGGGCTGAAGCTTTCTTT. This encodes CASSAGQGASRAEAFF.

The V gene is TRBV23-1, the J gene TRBJ2-3, with 10 nucleotides matching TRBD1. TRBV23-1 is classed as an ORF, of uncertain function. There are 16 residues in the CDR3. V lost 1 base to trimming and J lost 5 bases; unmatched junction nucleotides: 6. CDR3 sequence: CASSQCGQGVVDTQYF. The CDR3 DNA follows: TGCGCCAGCAGTCAATGTGGACAGGGGGTTGTAGATACGCAGTATTTT.

This clone was seen a few times. The chain employs TRBV7-8 and TRBJ2-2, with 10 nucleotides matching TRBD1. Trimming took 3 bases from V and 7 from J; bases not matched to a gene: 8. CDR3 length: 16 residues. Germline-derived CDR1 and CDR2 are SGHVS and FQNEAQ. The CDR3, as DNA: TGTGCCAGCAGCTTCCCATTCGGGACAGGGGACGGGGAGCTGTTTTTT. Its protein product is CASSFPFGTGDGELFF. The full variable domain, completed using reference TRBV7-8 and TRBJ2-2, is GAGVSQSPRYKVAKRGQDVALRCDPISGHVSLFWYQQALGQGPEFLTYFQNEAQLDKSGLPSDRFFAERPEGSVSTLKIQRTQQEDSAVYLCASSFPFGTGDGELFFGEGSRLTVL.

V usage is TRBV14 and J usage is TRBJ2-7; 9 positions agree with TRBD1. CDR1 SGHDN and CDR2 FVKESK come from the germline V gene. The V and J ends lost 3 bases and 2 bases, in that order; junction bases with no gene match: 17. This CDR3 comprises 19 residues. The CDR3 nucleotides read TGTGCCAGCAGCCACCGAAGTCCCGGGACAGGGCCCTTCACCTACGAGCAGTACTTC. Amino acid sequence: CASSHRSPGTGPFTYEQYF.

The chain combines TRBV5-5 with TRBJ1-5, with a weak D call TRBD1 (5 bases). Germline V gene data show CDR1 as SGHKS and CDR2 as YYEKEE (reference sequence). V lost 2 bases and J lost 2, with 8 bases in between. The CDR3 sequence is 14 residues long. The CDR3 DNA reads as TGTGCCAGCAGCTTAAGCAGGGGCAATCAGCCCCAGCATTTT. The encoded protein is CASSLSRGNQPQHF.

This sequence joins TRBV27 and TRBJ2-7, with 7 bases fitting TRBD1. Germline-derived CDR1 and CDR2 are MNHEY and SMNVEV (reference sequence). Trimming at V came to 0 bases and at J to 6 bases, leaving 5 bases not matched to a gene. The CDR3 spans 14 residues. The CDR3 spells CASSLSEAGGEQYF. As DNA, the CDR3 is TGTGCCAGCAGTTTATCGGAGGCAGGGGGCGAGCAGTACTTC.

The rearrangement uses TRBV10-3 and TRBJ1-1; 7 bases map to TRBD1. V was clipped by 3 bases and J by 6 bases; unmatched bases: 1. The CDR3 spans 12 residues. Germline CDR1 and CDR2: ENHRY and SYGVKD. The CDR3 coding sequence is TGTGCCATCAGTGATAGGGGGCCTGAAGCTTTCTTT. Amino acid sequence: CAISDRGPEAFF.

This chain connects TRBV4-1 to TRBJ2-1, with 10 bases that match TRBD1. Germline values: CDR1 MGHRA, CDR2 YSYEKL. The V segment lost 1 base and the J segment 5 bases; nucleotides outside the gene matches: 5. The CDR3 length is 16 residues. The CDR3 sequence is CASSQVRDRGNNEQFF. The CDR3 DNA follows: TGCGCCAGCAGCCAAGTCCGGGACAGGGGTAACAATGAGCAGTTCTTC.

The CDR3 DNA reads TGTGCCAGCAGTTTTATCTCCGTATTGGGGGCAACCTACGAGCAGTACTTC. The encoded protein is CASSFISVLGATYEQYF. The chain is built from TRBV28 and TRBJ2-7, with D perhaps TRBD1 (6 bases). CDR1 and CDR2 from the germline V gene are MDHEN and SYDVKM. The CDR3 covers 17 residues. V lost 3 bases to trimming and J lost 2 bases, with 20 bases between them.

The DNA of the CDR3 is TGTGCCAGCAGCTTAGCGAACAGGGGTAGCACAGATACGCAGTATTTT. Residues: CASSLANRGSTDTQYF. The chain links TRBV7-2 to TRBJ2-3, with 7 positions matching TRBD1. V dropped 0 bases and J dropped 0; count of bases not matched to a gene: 3. Germline loops: CDR1 SGHTA, CDR2 FQGNSA. This CDR3 contains 16 residues.

The chain has TRBV29-1 and TRBJ1-6; 7 bases fit TRBD1. This CDR3 contains 13 residues. Trimming removed 6 bases from V and 9 bases from J; junction bases left unmatched: 8. Germline-derived CDR1 and CDR2 are SQVTM and ANQGSEA. CDR3: CSVAEGAGSPLHF. The CDR3 coding sequence is TGCAGCGTGGCAGAGGGGGCGGGTTCACCCCTCCACTTT.

The J gene is TRBJ1-2, the V gene TRBV9; 9 nucleotides agree with TRBD1. The V and J ends lost 3 bases and 2 bases, in that order; junction bases with no gene match: 11. CDR1 and CDR2 from the germline V gene are SGDLS and YYNGEE. This CDR3 contains 17 residues. Written as DNA, the CDR3 is TGTGCCAGCAGCGCCGGACAGGGGATCCCCCTAAACTATGGCTACACCTTC. Its translation: CASSAGQGIPLNYGYTF.

V is TRBV7-6 and J is TRBJ1-1; 8 bases agree with TRBD1. Germline V gives CDR1 SGHVS, CDR2 FNYEAQ. This CDR3 is 15 amino acids long. Unmatched junction bases numbered 5, after V lost 5 bases and J lost 0 bases. CDR3: CASSKGQGMNTEAFF. CDR3 nucleotide sequence: TGTGCCAGCAGCAAAGGACAGGGAATGAACACTGAAGCTTTCTTT.

CDR3 nucleotide sequence: TGTGCCAGCAGTTTCGGACTAGCGGGGCACTACGAGCAGTACTTC. Protein product: CASSFGLAGHYEQYF. The V and J genes are TRBV6-5 and TRBJ2-7; TRBD2 matches 12 bases. Per germline, CDR1 MNHEY and CDR2 SVGAGI. The V gene end was trimmed by 4 bases and the J gene end by 3 bases; junction bases not matched to a gene: 4. This CDR3 spans 15 amino acids.

A few counts support this clone. The chain recombines TRBV9 with TRBJ2-3, with TRBD1 matching over 9 bases. V dropped 0 bases and J dropped 7; count of bases not matched to a gene: 9. CDR1 and CDR2 from the germline V gene are SGDLS and YYNGEE. CDR3 length equals 16 residues. The CDR3, as DNA: TGTGCCAGCAGCGTAGGTTCCAGACAGGGGGTAAATACGCAGTATTTT. It codes for CASSVGSRQGVNTQYF. The whole variable domain, filled in from reference TRBV9 and TRBJ2-3, reads DSGVTQTPKHLITATGQRVTLRCSPRSGDLSVYWYQQSLDQGLQFLIQYYNGEERAKGNILERFSAQQFPDLHSELNLSSLELGDSALYFCASSVGSRQGVNTQYFGPGTRLTVL.

The table lists this clone with a few counts. The chain employs TRBV6-6 and TRBJ2-7; 9 positions match TRBD1. V lost 7 bases and J lost 9; bases outside the gene matches: 7. Germline CDR1 is MNHNY and CDR2 is SVGAGI (reference sequence). This CDR3 region has 12 residues. DNA of the CDR3: TGTGCCAGCACCGCCGGGACAGGGCGGCAGTACTTC. This codes for CASTAGTGRQYF.

This clone was observed a single time. This chain links TRBV5-4 with TRBJ2-7; D is possibly TRBD2 (7 bases). Germline V CDR1 and CDR2: SGHNT, YYREEE (reference sequence). This CDR3 contains 17 residues. The V gene lost 3 bases and the J gene lost 3 bases, with 22 bases spanning the gap. CDR3 sequence: CASSSALRRGAFYEQYF. The CDR3 region has the DNA TGTGCCAGCAGCTCCGCGTTGCGCCGGGGGGCATTCTACGAGCAGTACTTC. Full variable domain (rest looked up from reference TRBV5-4 and TRBJ2-7): ETGVTQSPTHLIKTRGQQVTLRCSSQSGHNTVSWYQQALGQGPQFIFQYYREEENGRGNFPPRFSGLQFPNYSSELNVNALELDDSALYLCASSSALRRGAFYEQYFGPGTRLTVT.

This clone was detected only once. The chain is built from TRBV19 and TRBJ1-2, with D possibly being TRBD1 (5 bases). With 2 bases removed from V and 6 bases from J, the gap between germline ends came to 16 bases. This CDR3 is built from 15 residues. Per germline, CDR1 LNHDA and CDR2 SQIVND (reference sequence). CDR3 DNA sequence: TGTGCCAGTAGTATAAGAACAGCCCCAGGGAATGGCTACACCTTC. It specifies CASSIRTAPGNGYTF. The full variable domain, its missing parts supplied by reference TRBV19 and TRBJ1-2, is DGGITQSPKYLFRKEGQNVTLSCEQNLNHDAMYWYRQDPGQGLRLIYYSQIVNDFQKGDIAEGYSVSREKKESFPLTVTSAQKNPTAFYLCASSIRTAPGNGYTFGSGTRLTVV.

The chain couples TRBV6-1 to TRBJ1-2, with a weak D call TRBD1 (5 bases). The CDR3 runs 14 residues. Germline V gene lookup returns CDR1 MNHNS and CDR2 SASEGT. V gave up 1 base and J gave up 3 bases, with 9 bases separating them. The CDR3, as DNA: TGTGCCAGCAGTGAAGAAACAGGCTACTATGGCTACACCTTC. Its protein product is CASSEETGYYGYTF.

The chain is built from TRBV4-3 and TRBJ1-4; D might be TRBD1 (6 bases). Per the germline V gene, CDR1 is LGHNA and CDR2 is YSLEER. The CDR3 runs to 16 residues. Trimming shortened V by 0 bases and J by 8 bases, and 16 bases separated the two germline ends. The CDR3 loop is CASSQEAGRGGEKLFF. In DNA, the CDR3 is TGCGCCAGCAGCCAAGAGGCGGGCAGGGGCGGAGAAAAACTGTTTTTT.

The CDR3 loop is CASSIPGTSGGKTQYF. The DNA for the CDR3 is TGTGCCAGTAGTATCCCCGGGACTAGTGGGGGGAAGACCCAGTACTTC. The rearrangement joins TRBV19 to TRBJ2-5; 8 nucleotides line up with TRBD2. From germline, CDR1 is LNHDA and CDR2 SQIVND (reference sequence). The CDR3 loop spans 16 amino acids. Trimming took 3 bases from V and 6 from J; bases not matched to a gene: 12.

This sequence joins TRBV6-1 and TRBJ1-2, with TRBD1 identical over 11 bases. Germline V gene lookup returns CDR1 MNHNS and CDR2 SASEGT. The length of the CDR3 is 15 residues. Germline trimming cut 3 bases from V and 4 bases from J; bases unmatched to any gene: 4. CDR3 sequence (DNA): TGTGCCAGCAGTGATTCCGGACAGGGGGCCTATGGCTACACCTTC. This translates into CASSDSGQGAYGYTF.

The rearrangement joins TRBV4-1 to TRBJ2-4; D might be TRBD2 (6 bases). Germline values: CDR1 MGHRA, CDR2 YSYEKL. V was pared by 0 bases and J by 1 base, with 10 bases between. The CDR3 is made up of 16 amino acids. This CDR3 is CASSQEGGAAKNIQYF. DNA of the CDR3: TGCGCCAGCAGCCAAGAAGGAGGGGCCGCCAAAAACATTCAGTACTTC.

The J gene is TRBJ1-3, the V gene TRBV29-1; 8 bases are shared with TRBD1. There are 13 residues in the CDR3. Germline loops: CDR1 SQVTM, CDR2 ANQGSEA. As DNA, the CDR3 is TGCAGTGCCGGGACAGGTGTCAAGGGCACCATATATTTT. Protein sequence: CSAGTGVKGTIYF.

The V gene is TRBV19, the J gene TRBJ2-6; a possible D gene is TRBD1 (6 bases). CDR1 is LNHDA and CDR2 is SQIVND in the germline V gene (reference sequence). The CDR3 sequence is 14 residues long. V dropped 7 bases and J dropped 5 bases, with 12 bases sitting between them. CDR3 residues: CASKRGMRANVLTF. DNA for the CDR3: TGTGCCAGTAAGAGGGGGATGCGGGCCAACGTCCTGACTTTC.

This clone showed up just a few times. The rearrangement joins TRBV5-8 to TRBJ2-3, with TRBD1 matching over 8 bases. The CDR3 extends over 15 amino acids. V trimming: 4 bases; J trimming: 5 bases; junction bases outside the gene matches: 9. Germline CDR1 is SGHTS and CDR2 is YDEGEE. This CDR3 reads CASSLSDRVLDTQYF. The CDR3 bases are TGTGCCAGCAGCCTATCGGACAGGGTCTTAGATACGCAGTATTTT.

This clone was seen just once. V gene TRBV7-8 combines with J gene TRBJ1-5; 9 bases map to TRBD1. Per the germline V gene, CDR1 is SGHVS and CDR2 is FQNEAQ. This CDR3 comprises 17 residues. With 0 bases clipped from V and 6 bases from J, the junction kept 9 bases outside the gene matches. CDR3 in DNA: TGTGCCAGCAGCTTAGCTTCCGGGACAGGGATCTTTCAGCCCCAGCATTTT. Its translation: CASSLASGTGIFQPQHF.

The chain's CDR3 is CASSPMVADIQETQYF. The CDR3 coding sequence is TGTGCCAGCAGCCCCATGGTAGCGGATATCCAAGAGACCCAGTACTTC. The gene calls are TRBV9 and TRBJ2-5; tentatively, D is TRBD2 (6 bases). The CDR3 totals 16 residues. Germline V CDR1 and CDR2: SGDLS, YYNGEE. V shed 4 bases and J shed 1 base, with 17 bases lying between them.

The chain links TRBV4-3 to TRBJ1-2, with 12 bases identical to TRBD1. With 1 base clipped from V and 4 bases from J, the junction kept 7 bases outside the gene matches. The CDR3 covers 17 residues. Germline V CDR1 and CDR2: LGHNA, YSLEER. The CDR3 region is CASSQGRDRGPIYGYTF. The CDR3 DNA reads as TGCGCCAGCAGCCAAGGCCGGGACAGGGGGCCTATCTATGGCTACACCTTC.